This T cell receptor (beta chain) appears in the sequencing data of a study of T cells expressing NK-cell markers. TCRdb reworked the 5' RACE reads into one entry per CDR3 protein, no DNA. The specimen's table records a few hundred thousand distinct CDR3 sequences. Germline V gene sequence: CDR1 SNHLY, CDR2 FYNNEI. The CDR3 has 16 residues. The sequenced sample consisted of blood T cells: a sorted CD56 or NKG2C T cell subset, CD4+ or CD8+ T cells, or bulk PBMC T cells (not recorded which). This TCR derives from a woman aged 45-59 years in good health. This chain joins TRBV2 and TRBJ2-1; as DNA is missing, the TRBD2 call by TCRdb cannot be tested. CDR3 region: CASSDISVSSYNEQFF.